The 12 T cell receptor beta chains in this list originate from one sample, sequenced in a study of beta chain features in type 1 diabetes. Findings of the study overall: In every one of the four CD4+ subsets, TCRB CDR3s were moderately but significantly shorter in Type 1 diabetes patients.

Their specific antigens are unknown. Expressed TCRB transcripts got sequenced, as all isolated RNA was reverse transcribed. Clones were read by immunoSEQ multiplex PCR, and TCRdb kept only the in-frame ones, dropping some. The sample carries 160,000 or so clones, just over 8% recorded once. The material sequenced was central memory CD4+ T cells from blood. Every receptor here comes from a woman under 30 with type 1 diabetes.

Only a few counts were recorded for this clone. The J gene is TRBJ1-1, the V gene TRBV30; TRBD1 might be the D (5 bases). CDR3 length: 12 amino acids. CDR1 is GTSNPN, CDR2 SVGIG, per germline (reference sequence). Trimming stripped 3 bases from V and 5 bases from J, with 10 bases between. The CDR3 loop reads CAWSGGMTEAFF. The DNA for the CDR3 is TGTGCCTGGAGCGGGGGGATGACTGAAGCTTTCTTT.

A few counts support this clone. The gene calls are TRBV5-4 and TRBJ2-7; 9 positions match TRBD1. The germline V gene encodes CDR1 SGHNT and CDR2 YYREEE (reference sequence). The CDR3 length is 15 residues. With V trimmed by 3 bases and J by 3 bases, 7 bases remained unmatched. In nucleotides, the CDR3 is TGTGCCAGCAGCTCGGGACAGGGTGGATACTACGAGCAGTACTTC. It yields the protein CASSSGQGGYYEQYF.

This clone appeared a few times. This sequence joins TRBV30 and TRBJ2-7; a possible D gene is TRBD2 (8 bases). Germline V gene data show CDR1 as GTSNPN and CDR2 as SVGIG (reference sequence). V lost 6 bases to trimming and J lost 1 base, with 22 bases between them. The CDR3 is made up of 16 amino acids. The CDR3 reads CACGTAGVPASYEQYF. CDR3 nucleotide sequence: TGTGCCTGTGGGACAGCGGGAGTTCCAGCATCCTACGAGCAGTACTTC.

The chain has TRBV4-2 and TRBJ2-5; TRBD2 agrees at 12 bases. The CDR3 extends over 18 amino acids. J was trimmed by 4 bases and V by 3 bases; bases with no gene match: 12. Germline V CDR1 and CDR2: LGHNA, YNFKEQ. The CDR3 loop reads CASSQASGRAKGGETQYF. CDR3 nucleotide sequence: TGTGCCAGCAGCCAGGCTAGCGGGAGGGCCAAAGGAGGAGAGACCCAGTACTTC.

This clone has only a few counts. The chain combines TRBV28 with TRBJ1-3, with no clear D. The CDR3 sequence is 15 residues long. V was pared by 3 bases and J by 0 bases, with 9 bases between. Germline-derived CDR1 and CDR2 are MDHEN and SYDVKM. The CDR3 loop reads CASSFRGFSGNTIYF. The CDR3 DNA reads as TGTGCCAGCAGTTTCAGAGGATTCTCTGGAAACACCATATATTTT.

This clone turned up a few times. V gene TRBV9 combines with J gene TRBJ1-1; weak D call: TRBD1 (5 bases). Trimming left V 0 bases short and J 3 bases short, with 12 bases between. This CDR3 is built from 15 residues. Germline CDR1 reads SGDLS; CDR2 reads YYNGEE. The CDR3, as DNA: TGTGCCAGCAGCGTAGGTTCGGGGGGGGACACTGAAGCTTTCTTT. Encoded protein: CASSVGSGGDTEAFF. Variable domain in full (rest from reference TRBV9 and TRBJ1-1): DSGVTQTPKHLITATGQRVTLRCSPRSGDLSVYWYQQSLDQGLQFLIQYYNGEERAKGNILERFSAQQFPDLHSELNLSSLELGDSALYFCASSVGSGGDTEAFFGQGTRLTVV.

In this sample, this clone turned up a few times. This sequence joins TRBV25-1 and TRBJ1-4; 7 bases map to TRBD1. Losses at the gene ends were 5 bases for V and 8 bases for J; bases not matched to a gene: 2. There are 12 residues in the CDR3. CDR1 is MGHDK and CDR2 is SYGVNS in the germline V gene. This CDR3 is CASSRGLEKLFF. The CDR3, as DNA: TGTGCCAGCAGTAGGGGGCTCGAAAAACTGTTTTTT.

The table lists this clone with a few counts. CDR3 nucleotides: TGTGCCAGCAGTGATCGGTTTGTTCAGCCCCAGCATTTT. Its protein is CASSDRFVQPQHF. The chain couples TRBV2 to TRBJ1-5; D remains ambiguous. The germline V gene encodes CDR1 SNHLY and CDR2 FYNNEI. This CDR3 is built from 13 residues. The ends were cut back, 3 bases at V and 6 bases at J, with 9 bases in the middle.

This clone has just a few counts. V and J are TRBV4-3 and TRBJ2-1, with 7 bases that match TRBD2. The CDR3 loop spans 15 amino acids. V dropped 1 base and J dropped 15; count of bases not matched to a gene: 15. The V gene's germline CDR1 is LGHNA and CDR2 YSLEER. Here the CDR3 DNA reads TGCGCCAGCAGCCAAGGACTAGCCCTGAGCGCTTTCCCGTTCTTC. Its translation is CASSQGLALSAFPFF.

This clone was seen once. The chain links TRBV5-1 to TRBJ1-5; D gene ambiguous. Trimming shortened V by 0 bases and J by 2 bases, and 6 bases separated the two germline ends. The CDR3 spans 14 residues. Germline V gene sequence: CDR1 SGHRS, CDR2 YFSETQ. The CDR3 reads CASSLGSGNQPQHF. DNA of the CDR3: TGCGCCAGCAGCTTGGGCAGCGGCAATCAGCCCCAGCATTTT. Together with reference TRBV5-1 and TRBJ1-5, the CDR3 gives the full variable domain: KAGVTQTPRYLIKTRGQQVTLSCSPISGHRSVSWYQQTPGQGLQFLFEYFSETQRNKGNFPGRFSGRQFSNSRSEMNVSTLELGDSALYLCASSLGSGNQPQHFGDGTRLSIL.

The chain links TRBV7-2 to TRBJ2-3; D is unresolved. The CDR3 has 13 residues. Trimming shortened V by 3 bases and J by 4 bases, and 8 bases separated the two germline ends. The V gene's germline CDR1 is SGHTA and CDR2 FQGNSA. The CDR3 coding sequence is TGTGCCAGCAGCTTCCCGAGTCCAGATACGCAGTATTTT. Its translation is CASSFPSPDTQYF.

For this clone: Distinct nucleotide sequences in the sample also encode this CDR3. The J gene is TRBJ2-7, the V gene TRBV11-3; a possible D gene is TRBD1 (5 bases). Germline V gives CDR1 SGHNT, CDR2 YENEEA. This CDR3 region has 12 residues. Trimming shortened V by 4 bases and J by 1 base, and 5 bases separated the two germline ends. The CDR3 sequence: CASSSGSYEQYF. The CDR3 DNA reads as TGTGCCAGCAGCTCAGGGTCCTACGAGCAGTACTTC.